This TCR beta chain is drawn from a study of shared clonotypes between healthy human individuals. Recent acute infections and vaccinations were absent in the healthy HIV-negative adult donors. The authors ran the assay at deep level. TCRdb's copy holds only in-frame clones and misses some; the assay was immunoSEQ multiplex PCR. Here the sample spans roughly 2.5 million clones, approximately 92% being singletons. CDR1 SGHRS and CDR2 YFSETQ come from the germline V gene. The junction had 5 bases not matched to a gene; V was cut back by 0 bases and J by 9 bases. There are 15 residues in the CDR3. This sequence originates from a young man in good health. The V call is TRBV5-1, the J call TRBJ2-1; 11 bases fit TRBD2. Sequences were obtained from naive CD4+ T cells sorted from blood. The subset here: CD45RA+ positively selected. Written as DNA, the CDR3 is TGCGCCAGCAGCTTGGGCATGCTAGCGGGAGGTGAGCAGTTCTTC. It encodes CASSLGMLAGGEQFF.